This TCR beta chain stems from a study of blood T cell repertoires in COVID-19. Study as a whole: The origin of the acute and convalescent COVID-19 samples was the United States, Italy and Spain.

With V trimmed by 2 bases and J by 4 bases, 5 bases remained unmatched. The CDR3 is 15 residues long. The germline CDR1 and CDR2 sequences are SGHNT and YYREEE (reference sequence). As originally analysed: The assay estimated nucleated cells by amplifying reference gene primers. TCRdb's table, derived via immunoSEQ multiplex PCR, lists solely in-frame clones and lacks some. V and J calls plus clone size are reproduced from that table; the DNA served to infer D and trimming. The data contain fewer than 350,000 clones, around 88% of them singletons. The chain carries TRBV5-4 and TRBJ1-1; 10 positions match TRBD1. Sequencing was done on a sample of peripheral blood. This clonotype originated in a woman in her 30s with COVID-19, enrolled during active disease. As DNA, the CDR3 is TGTGCCAGCAGCTTCCCGACAGGGGGCAGCACTGAAGCTTTCTTT. The encoded protein is CASSFPTGGSTEAFF.